The 16 T cell receptor beta chains below all came from one sample that was sequenced in a study of cytotoxic CD8 clonotypes in ibrutinib-treated CLL. The method was immunoSEQ multiplex PCR; TCRdb's version includes in-frame clones alone and lacks a portion of them. The profile shows 250,000 to 350,000 clones, more than 70% of them singletons. Sequenced material: PBMCs, taken at disease progression, from a patient treated with ibrutinib. The source is a human donor with chronic lymphocytic leukemia.

The chain joins TRBV10-1 to TRBJ1-4; 9 bases fit TRBD1. The CDR3 contains 18 residues. Germline CDR1 is WNHNN and CDR2 is SYGVQD (reference sequence). The V and J ends lost 7 bases and 0 bases, in that order; junction bases with no gene match: 12. CDR3 bases: TGCGCCAGCACCCCCAGGAGGACAGGGGAGGCAACTAATGAAAAACTGTTTTTT. Encoded protein: CASTPRRTGEATNEKLFF.

The gene calls are TRBV5-1 and TRBJ1-1; D might be TRBD1 (6 bases). Germline loops: CDR1 SGHRS, CDR2 YFSETQ. This CDR3 has 13 residues. V was pared by 4 bases and J by 5 bases, with 12 bases between. Here the CDR3 reads CASSPKGVTEAFF. In DNA, the CDR3 is TGCGCCAGCAGCCCGAAGGGGGTAACTGAAGCTTTCTTT. Full variable domain (remainder filled in from reference TRBV5-1 and TRBJ1-1): KAGVTQTPRYLIKTRGQQVTLSCSPISGHRSVSWYQQTPGQGLQFLFEYFSETQRNKGNFPGRFSGRQFSNSRSEMNVSTLELGDSALYLCASSPKGVTEAFFGQGTRLTVV.

This clone was picked up one time. The chain combines TRBV13 with TRBJ2-1, with D possibly matching TRBD1 (5 bases). The CDR3 loop spans 17 amino acids. Germline CDR1 PRHDT, CDR2 FYEKMQ (reference sequence). The V end was cut by 5 bases, the J end by 3 bases, with 20 bases between. CDR3 sequence (DNA): TGTGCCAGCAGCCGAGGAATACAGGTTCATGTCTACAATGAGCAGTTCTTC. This encodes CASSRGIQVHVYNEQFF.

J is TRBJ2-7 and V is TRBV11-2; D may be TRBD1 (6 bases). This CDR3 is 16 amino acids long. Trimming cost V 1 base and J 3 bases, with 16 bases left between them. Germline CDR1 reads SGHAT; CDR2 reads FQNNGV. CDR3 residues: CASSLGSGVGGYEQYF. The CDR3 DNA reads as TGTGCCAGCAGCTTAGGGTCAGGGGTGGGTGGCTACGAGCAGTACTTC.

CDR3 DNA: TGTGCCAGCAGCGTGGGACCACCCGGAGATACGCAGTATTTT. Translating gives CASSVGPPGDTQYF. The V and J genes are TRBV9 and TRBJ2-3; possibly TRBD1 or TRBD2 for D (5 bases each). The germline gives CDR1 SGDLS, CDR2 YYNGEE. This CDR3 comprises 14 residues. Trimming removed 2 bases from V and 5 bases from J, with 12 bases in between.

Concerning this clone itself: The same CDR3 is also encoded by other DNA sequences in this sample. The V gene is TRBV9, the J gene TRBJ1-1, with D uncertain. CDR1 is SGDLS, CDR2 YYNGEE, per germline. V lost 1 base to trimming and J lost 2 bases, with 6 bases between them. The CDR3 totals 13 residues. This CDR3 reads CASSVSLNTEAFF. CDR3 bases: TGTGCCAGCAGCGTATCCCTAAACACTGAAGCTTTCTTT.

The rearrangement uses TRBV19 and TRBJ2-7, with 7 bases matching TRBD2. There are 14 residues in the CDR3. V was pared by 3 bases and J by 2 bases, with 4 bases of the junction left unmatched. Germline CDR1 LNHDA, CDR2 SQIVND (reference sequence). This CDR3 reads CASSIGTNPYEQYF. The CDR3 DNA follows: TGTGCCAGTAGTATCGGGACTAACCCCTACGAGCAGTACTTC.

This chain links TRBV7-9 with TRBJ2-1; TRBD1 might be the D (6 bases). CDR1 SEHNR and CDR2 FQNEAQ come from the germline V gene (reference sequence). The CDR3 loop spans 12 amino acids. Deletions cut 7 bases from V and 6 bases from J, with 10 bases between. Here the CDR3 reads CASTTGPNEQFF. CDR3 coding DNA: TGTGCCAGCACAACAGGGCCCAATGAGCAGTTCTTC.

The genes are TRBV5-1 and TRBJ2-5; TRBD2 might be the D (7 bases). CDR3 size: 15 residues. In germline, CDR1 is SGHRS, CDR2 YFSETQ. V was shortened by 0 bases and J by 1 base, with 10 bases between the two germline ends. The DNA of the CDR3 is TGCGCCAGCAGCTTGGCGGGGGGCCCCCAAGAGACCCAGTACTTC. This codes for CASSLAGGPQETQYF. Using reference TRBV5-1 and TRBJ2-5 for the parts outside the CDR3, the full variable domain is KAGVTQTPRYLIKTRGQQVTLSCSPISGHRSVSWYQQTPGQGLQFLFEYFSETQRNKGNFPGRFSGRQFSNSRSEMNVSTLELGDSALYLCASSLAGGPQETQYFGPGTRLLVL.

The genes are TRBV6-5 and TRBJ1-1; tentative D call: TRBD1 (6 bases). Germline V gene data show CDR1 as MNHEY and CDR2 as SVGAGI. V was trimmed by 8 bases and J by 4 bases, leaving 8 bases between them. There are 11 residues in the CDR3. The CDR3 bases are TGTGCCAGCTCCAGGGGCACTGAAGCTTTCTTT. Translation gives CASSRGTEAFF.

J is TRBJ2-1 and V is TRBV2, with TRBD2 matching over 8 bases. Losses at the gene ends were 4 bases for V and 7 bases for J; bases not matched to a gene: 6. Per the germline V gene, CDR1 is SNHLY and CDR2 is FYNNEI. This CDR3 is 14 amino acids long. In DNA, the CDR3 is TGTGCCAGCAGTGCCGTGCCGGGGGGGAATGAGCAGTTCTTC. Protein product: CASSAVPGGNEQFF.

V usage is TRBV27 and J usage is TRBJ2-1; 8 positions match TRBD2. Germline lookup yields CDR1 MNHEY and CDR2 SMNVEV (reference sequence). The J segment lost 3 bases and the V segment lost 4 bases, leaving 2 bases of the junction unmatched. CDR3 length: 14 amino acids. The DNA of the CDR3 is TGTGCCAGCAGTTACGGGACTAGCTACAATGAGCAGTTCTTC. Protein product: CASSYGTSYNEQFF.

This chain links TRBV5-4 with TRBJ2-7; D unclear. The germline V gene has CDR1 SGHNT and CDR2 YYREEE (reference sequence). The CDR3 is 13 amino acids. V dropped 0 bases and J dropped 0 bases, with 4 bases sitting between them. The CDR3 sequence is CASSLDPSYEQYF. For the CDR3, the DNA is TGTGCCAGCAGCTTGGATCCCTCCTACGAGCAGTACTTC. The full variable domain, completed using reference TRBV5-4 and TRBJ2-7, is ETGVTQSPTHLIKTRGQQVTLRCSSQSGHNTVSWYQQALGQGPQFIFQYYREEENGRGNFPPRFSGLQFPNYSSELNVNALELDDSALYLCASSLDPSYEQYFGPGTRLTVT.

The CDR3 region is CASSQGVFRRDSYEQYF. In DNA, the CDR3 is TGCGCCAGCAGCCAAGGAGTTTTCAGGCGAGATTCCTACGAGCAGTACTTC. The rearrangement links TRBV4-1 to TRBJ2-7, with D uncertain. V dropped 1 base and J dropped 1 base, with 17 bases sitting between them. Germline CDR1 is MGHRA and CDR2 is YSYEKL. The CDR3 runs to 17 residues.

The chain has TRBV19 and TRBJ1-2; no reliable D call. Germline CDR1 reads LNHDA; CDR2 reads SQIVND (reference sequence). Trimming removed 7 bases at V and 4 bases at J, with 16 bases between. The CDR3 has 14 residues. The CDR3 DNA reads as TGTGCCAGTACCCCCGGGAGGGAGCTCTATGGCTACACCTTC. Its protein is CASTPGRELYGYTF.

V gene TRBV2 combines with J gene TRBJ1-5, with D perhaps matching TRBD1 (5 bases). This CDR3 is 17 amino acids long. Germline CDR1 and CDR2: SNHLY and FYNNEI. Trimming stripped 6 bases from V and 6 bases from J, with 24 bases between. CDR3 nucleotide sequence: TGTGCCAGCAGCGACCCCGACGAATCAGCCGGGGGTCAGCCCCAGCATTTT. It yields the protein CASSDPDESAGGQPQHF.